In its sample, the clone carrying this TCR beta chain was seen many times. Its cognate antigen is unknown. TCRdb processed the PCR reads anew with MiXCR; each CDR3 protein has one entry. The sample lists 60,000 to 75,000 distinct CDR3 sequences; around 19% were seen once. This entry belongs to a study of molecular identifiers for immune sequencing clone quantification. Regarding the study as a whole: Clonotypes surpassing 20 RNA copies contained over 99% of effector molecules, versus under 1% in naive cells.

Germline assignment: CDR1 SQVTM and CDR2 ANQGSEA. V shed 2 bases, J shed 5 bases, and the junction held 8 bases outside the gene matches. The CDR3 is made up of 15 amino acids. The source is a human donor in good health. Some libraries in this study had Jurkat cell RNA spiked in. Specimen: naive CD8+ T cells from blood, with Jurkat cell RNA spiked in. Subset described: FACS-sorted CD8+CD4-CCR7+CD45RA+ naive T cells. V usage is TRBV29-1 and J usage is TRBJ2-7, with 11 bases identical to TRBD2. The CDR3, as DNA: TGCAGCGTTGAATCAGGGCTAGCGGGAGGCAACGAGCAGTACTTC. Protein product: CSVESGLAGGNEQYF.